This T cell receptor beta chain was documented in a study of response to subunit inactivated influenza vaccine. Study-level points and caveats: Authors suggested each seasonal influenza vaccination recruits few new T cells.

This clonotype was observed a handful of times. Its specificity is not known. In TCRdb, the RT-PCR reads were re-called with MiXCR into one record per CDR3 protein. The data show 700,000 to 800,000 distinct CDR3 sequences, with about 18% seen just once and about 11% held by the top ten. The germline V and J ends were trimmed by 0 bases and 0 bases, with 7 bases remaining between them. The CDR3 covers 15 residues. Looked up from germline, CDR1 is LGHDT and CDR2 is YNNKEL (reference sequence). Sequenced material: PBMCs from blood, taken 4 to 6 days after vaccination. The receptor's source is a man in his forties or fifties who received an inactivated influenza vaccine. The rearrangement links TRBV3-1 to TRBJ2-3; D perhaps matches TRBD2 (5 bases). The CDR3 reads CASSQEGLSTDTQYF. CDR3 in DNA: TGTGCCAGCAGCCAAGAAGGACTTAGCACAGATACGCAGTATTTT.